This T cell receptor beta chain was retrieved from a study of T-cell memory formation after mild COVID-19. V lost 5 bases to trimming and J lost 2 bases, with 10 bases between them. Germline CDR1 SGHTA, CDR2 FQGNSA. The CDR3 runs 14 residues. TCRdb itself ran the 5' RACE reads through MiXCR, one entry per CDR3 protein. The sample comprises approximately 300,000 distinct CDR3 sequences, approximately 15% of which are singletons, and roughly 23% rests with the top ten. V gene TRBV7-2 combines with J gene TRBJ2-1; unclear D gene. This TCR came from a young man who had mild COVID-19 (a few samples of this study predate the infection). Cell type and time point are not known. The sample taken for sequencing was PBMCs or a T cell subset sorted from them (not recorded which). Written as DNA, the CDR3 is TGTGCCAGCAGCCCCTCCCGGGCCTACAATGAGCAGTTCTTC. This sequence encodes CASSPSRAYNEQFF.